This TCR beta chain was sequenced for a study of T-cell reconstitution after alpha-beta-depleted transplantation in children. A few counts support this clonotype. Molecular barcoding with unique molecular identifiers was used for the TCRbeta library. TCRdb recomputed calls from the PCR reads with MiXCR, one row per CDR3 protein. The table includes 500,000 to 600,000 distinct CDR3 sequences, approximately 32% detected once. The germline V and J ends were trimmed by 7 bases and 0 bases, with 10 bases remaining between them. The CDR3 loop spans 13 amino acids. CDR1 and CDR2 (germline): SQVTM, ANQGSEA. The sequence was collected from a human donor who donated a stem cell graft to a child with aplastic anemia. The chain carries TRBV29-1 and TRBJ2-1, with D tentatively TRBD2 (6 bases). Sequenced material: PBMCs from the stem cell graft donor, taken from the stem cell graft. The CDR3 loop is CSGRVSSYNEQFF. The CDR3 nucleotides read TGCAGCGGGAGGGTGAGCTCCTACAATGAGCAGTTCTTC.